One sample yielded the 28 T cell receptor beta chains listed below, sequenced in a study of PD-1 blockade in classical Hodgkin lymphoma. This sample's time point: cycle 4 day 1 (C4D1), after around six weeks of nivolumab. Every one of the patients relapsed after autologous stem cell transplantation (brentuximab vedotin exposure was variable). TCRdb keeps only in-frame clones here, not all; method: immunoSEQ multiplex PCR. The data contain 50,000 to 65,000 clones, nearly 90% of them singletons. Sequenced material: peripheral blood mononuclear cells (PBMCs), taken before the fourth cycle of nivolumab. These TCRs come from a human donor with classical Hodgkin lymphoma.

V and J are TRBV5-1 and TRBJ1-4; no clear D. The CDR3 sequence is 14 residues long. V lost 0 bases and J lost 4, with 7 bases in between. The germline V gene encodes CDR1 SGHRS and CDR2 YFSETQ. This CDR3 is CASSLVGSNEKLFF. Written as DNA, the CDR3 is TGCGCCAGCAGCTTGGTGGGCAGTAATGAAAAACTGTTTTTT.

This rearrangement joins TRBV6-5 to TRBJ1-1; D is unresolved. Germline V gene data show CDR1 as MNHEY and CDR2 as SVGAGI. V was pared by 2 bases and J by 4 bases, with 11 bases between. The CDR3 spans 14 residues. The chain's CDR3 is CASSYAAGSTEAFF. CDR3 coding DNA: TGTGCCAGCAGTTACGCGGCGGGGTCCACTGAAGCTTTCTTT.

The rearrangement joins TRBV5-1 to TRBJ2-5, with 10 bases aligning to TRBD1. The CDR3 loop spans 15 amino acids. Germline trimming cut 4 bases from V and 4 bases from J; bases unmatched to any gene: 7. CDR1 and CDR2 from the germline V gene are SGHRS and YFSETQ. The CDR3 region has the DNA TGCGCCAGCAGCCTGACCGGACAGGGGGTAGAGACCCAGTACTTC. Its translation is CASSLTGQGVETQYF.

The chain links TRBV11-2 to TRBJ1-1, with D perhaps matching TRBD1 (5 bases). Germline CDR1 SGHAT, CDR2 FQNNGV. The ends were cut back, 4 bases at V and 6 bases at J, with 9 bases in the middle. This CDR3 contains 12 residues. CDR3 in amino acids: CASSSQGPEAFF. The CDR3 DNA is TGTGCCAGCAGCTCGCAGGGTCCTGAAGCTTTCTTT. The full variable domain, in which reference TRBV11-2 and TRBJ1-1 provide the parts outside the CDR3, is EAGVAQSPRYKIIEKRQSVAFWCNPISGHATLYWYQQILGQGPKLLIQFQNNGVVDDSQLPKDRFSAERLKGVDSTLKIQPAKLEDSAVYLCASSSQGPEAFFGQGTRLTVV.

The sample holds a few counts of this clone. V is TRBV28 and J is TRBJ1-1; TRBD1 aligns across 7 bases. With 5 bases clipped from V and 4 bases from J, the junction kept 4 bases outside the gene matches. This CDR3 is 13 amino acids long. Germline CDR1 is MDHEN and CDR2 is SYDVKM. For the CDR3, the DNA is TGTGCCAGCAGTCCCTCAGGGGGCACTGAAGCTTTCTTT. Translated: CASSPSGGTEAFF.

This rearrangement joins TRBV5-1 to TRBJ2-5, with TRBD1 matching over 8 bases. The length of the CDR3 is 18 residues. Germline V lookup: CDR1 SGHRS, CDR2 YFSETQ. The J segment lost 1 base and the V segment lost 4 bases, leaving 15 bases of the junction unmatched. CDR3 loop: CASSPAEGTGGTQETQYF. CDR3 sequence (DNA): TGCGCCAGCAGCCCGGCCGAGGGGACAGGTGGGACCCAAGAGACCCAGTACTTC.

As concerns this clone: Distinct nucleotide sequences in the sample also encode this CDR3. The rearrangement joins TRBV7-3 to TRBJ1-2; 9 bases align to TRBD1. The trim removed 4 bases at V and 4 bases at J, leaving 7 bases unmatched. The CDR3 covers 15 residues. Germline V gives CDR1 SGHTA, CDR2 FQGTGA. CDR3 region: CASSSSGQGGYGYTF. CDR3 sequence (DNA): TGTGCCAGCAGCTCTTCGGGACAGGGAGGCTATGGCTACACCTTC.

Of note for this clone: The same CDR3 can be traced to other DNA sequences in this sample. The chain combines TRBV5-1 with TRBJ2-5; 11 nucleotides line up with TRBD1. The CDR3 has 16 residues. CDR1 is SGHRS, CDR2 YFSETQ, per germline. The junction had 5 bases not matched to a gene; V was cut back by 0 bases and J by 4 bases. Here the CDR3 DNA reads TGCGCCAGCAGCTTGGGGGGACAGGGGGGAGGAGAGACCCAGTACTTC. This translates into CASSLGGQGGGETQYF.

CDR3 sequence reads: CASSVGRTDTQYF. CDR3 coding DNA: TGCGCCAGCAGCGTGGGCCGAACAGATACGCAGTATTTT. V usage is TRBV5-1 and J usage is TRBJ2-3; D remains ambiguous. The CDR3 has 13 amino acids. Germline CDR1 is SGHRS and CDR2 is YFSETQ. The V end lost 4 bases, the J end lost 3 bases, and 9 bases lay between the germline ends.

J is TRBJ2-1 and V is TRBV6-6; D remains unclear. The CDR3 is 16 amino acids. With 5 bases removed from V and 4 bases from J, the gap between germline ends came to 18 bases. Germline V CDR1 and CDR2: MNHNY, SVGAGI (reference sequence). In nucleotides, the CDR3 is TGTGCCAGCAGTCCCTTTTCGACCCTCGATTACAATGAGCAGTTCTTC. Encoded protein: CASSPFSTLDYNEQFF.

J is TRBJ2-7 and V is TRBV18; D uncertain. The CDR3 covers 13 residues. Germline lookup yields CDR1 KGHSH and CDR2 LQKENI. Trimming left V 5 bases short and J 2 bases short, with 10 bases between. CDR3: CASSLSRTYEQYF. The CDR3 nucleotides are TGTGCCAGCTCATTATCCAGAACCTACGAGCAGTACTTC.

This clone was observed a handful of times. The chain combines TRBV11-2 with TRBJ1-3, with D possibly matching TRBD1 (6 bases). V lost 1 base and J 0 bases, leaving 7 bases between the germline ends. This CDR3 contains 15 residues. The V gene's germline CDR1 is SGHAT and CDR2 FQNNGV. The CDR3 here is CASSLAGASGNTIYF. CDR3 coding DNA: TGTGCCAGCAGCTTAGCGGGGGCCTCTGGAAACACCATATATTTT.

The V call is TRBV10-3, the J call TRBJ2-3; D may be TRBD2 (6 bases). From germline, CDR1 is ENHRY and CDR2 SYGVKD. The CDR3 has 15 amino acids. V was cut by 3 bases and J by 2 bases, with 12 bases left in between. Written as DNA, the CDR3 is TGTGCCATCAGTGAATTTAGCGGACACACAGATACGCAGTATTTT. Translation gives CAISEFSGHTDTQYF.

The chain uses TRBV7-3 and TRBJ2-6; possibly TRBD2 for D (5 bases). Trimming removed 3 bases at V and 2 bases at J, with 20 bases between. The length of the CDR3 is 19 residues. The germline V gene has CDR1 SGHTA and CDR2 FQGTGA. The CDR3 DNA follows: TGTGCCAGCAGCTTCCCTCGGACGGACTCGCTACCTGGGGCCAACGTCCTGACTTTC. This translates into CASSFPRTDSLPGANVLTF.

V is TRBV5-1 and J is TRBJ1-2; no firm D call. The CDR3 sequence is 14 residues long. The V gene lost 0 bases and the J gene lost 0 bases, with 6 bases spanning the gap. The germline V gene encodes CDR1 SGHRS and CDR2 YFSETQ. The CDR3 DNA follows: TGCGCCAGCAGCTTGGAGGCAGCTAACTATGGCTACACCTTC. Translated: CASSLEAANYGYTF.

This sequence joins TRBV7-9 and TRBJ1-1; D unresolved. Trimming shortened V by 5 bases and J by 11 bases, and 18 bases separated the two germline ends. This CDR3 spans 13 amino acids. Germline V gene lookup returns CDR1 SEHNR and CDR2 FQNEAQ (reference sequence). Written as DNA, the CDR3 is TGTGCCAGCAGCCCTGACGCGGGCAGGTGGGCTTTCTTT. This gives the protein CASSPDAGRWAFF.

This clone was recorded only once. The chain has TRBV18 and TRBJ1-6; 9 positions agree with TRBD1. Germline CDR1 reads KGHSH; CDR2 reads LQKENI. V trimming: 6 bases; J trimming: 10 bases; junction bases outside the gene matches: 7. The CDR3 runs to 14 residues. The CDR3 region has the DNA TGTGCCAGCTCTCGTGACAGGGGGACGTCACCCCTCCACTTT. This sequence encodes CASSRDRGTSPLHF. The full variable domain, rest sourced from reference TRBV18 and TRBJ1-6, is NAGVMQNPRHLVRRRGQEARLRCSPMKGHSHVYWYRQLPEEGLKFMVYLQKENIIDESGMPKERFSAEFPKEGPSILRIQQVVRGDSAAYFCASSRDRGTSPLHFGNGTRLTVT.

The chain links TRBV6-5 to TRBJ2-7, with 7 bases matching TRBD1. Germline values: CDR1 MNHEY, CDR2 SVGAGI. The length of the CDR3 is 13 residues. V dropped 4 bases and J dropped 5; count of bases not matched to a gene: 5. The CDR3: CASSFPTGNEQYF. CDR3 sequence (DNA): TGTGCCAGCAGTTTCCCGACAGGGAACGAGCAGTACTTC.

This chain connects TRBV5-8 to TRBJ2-7; 7 bases line up with TRBD1. Per the germline V gene, CDR1 is SGHTS and CDR2 is YDEGEE. V gave up 5 bases and J gave up 5 bases; unmatched junction bases: 13. This CDR3 spans 15 amino acids. The CDR3 loop reads CASRLHGTVGDEQYF. CDR3 sequence (DNA): TGTGCCAGCAGACTACACGGGACAGTCGGTGACGAGCAGTACTTC.

The chain combines TRBV5-1 with TRBJ2-6; no reliable D call. Germline V CDR1 and CDR2: SGHRS, YFSETQ. Trimming took 4 bases from V and 0 from J, leaving 11 bases between them. The CDR3 spans 16 residues. Here the CDR3 DNA reads TGCGCCAGCAGCAAAGGACCCAACTCTGGGGCCAACGTCCTGACTTTC. Translated: CASSKGPNSGANVLTF.

The J gene is TRBJ2-1, the V gene TRBV4-1; D is undetermined. The germline V gene has CDR1 MGHRA and CDR2 YSYEKL. Between the trimmed V and J ends, which lost 0 bases and 7 bases, there was a span of 10 bases. The CDR3 runs 14 residues. The CDR3 is CASSQDRGLNEQFF. The CDR3 DNA follows: TGCGCCAGCAGCCAAGATCGTGGTTTAAATGAGCAGTTCTTC.

The chain uses TRBV6-5 and TRBJ1-1; no clear D. The germline V gene encodes CDR1 MNHEY and CDR2 SVGAGI. The V end was cut by 6 bases, the J end by 0 bases, with 8 bases between. This CDR3 spans 13 amino acids. In nucleotides, the CDR3 is TGTGCCAGCAGGCAGATCCTGAACACTGAAGCTTTCTTT. Its translation: CASRQILNTEAFF.

The chain uses TRBV27 and TRBJ2-2; D is possibly TRBD2 (6 bases). Between the trimmed V and J ends, which lost 5 bases and 5 bases, there was a span of 18 bases. The germline V gene has CDR1 MNHEY and CDR2 SMNVEV (reference sequence). This CDR3 is 16 amino acids long. This CDR3 is CASSPAGRGVTGELFF. CDR3 sequence (DNA): TGTGCCAGCAGTCCCGCGGGGCGAGGTGTAACCGGGGAGCTGTTTTTT.

The V gene is TRBV28, the J gene TRBJ1-2, with no clear D. The CDR3 contains 12 residues. V was cut by 4 bases and J by 3 bases, with 6 bases left in between. Germline lookup yields CDR1 MDHEN and CDR2 SYDVKM. The CDR3 is CASSSADYGYTF. The CDR3 DNA reads as TGTGCCAGCAGTTCAGCAGACTATGGCTACACCTTC.

The chain is built from TRBV21-1 and TRBJ2-1; the D call of TRBD1 is as the table states it, not checked on the DNA. TRBV21-1 is annotated as a pseudogene. The CDR3 contains 14 residues. The CDR3 coding sequence is TGTGCCAGCAGCAAAGCGCTATTACGGCAGTGGGCGTTCTTC. Translating it yields CASSKALLRQWAFF.

This sequence joins TRBV10-1 and TRBJ2-1, with 9 bases aligning to TRBD2. This CDR3 is built from 15 residues. CDR1 and CDR2 (germline): WNHNN, SYGVQD (reference sequence). The junction had 12 bases not matched to a gene; V was cut back by 8 bases and J by 7 bases. CDR3 in amino acids: CASSSQLAGSNEQFF. In DNA, the CDR3 is TGCGCCAGCTCCAGTCAGCTAGCGGGGAGTAATGAGCAGTTCTTC.

The chain links TRBV5-1 to TRBJ1-1; D call uncertain. The CDR3 has 14 amino acids. From germline, CDR1 is SGHRS and CDR2 YFSETQ. V shed 0 bases and J shed 1 base, with 7 bases lying between them. The CDR3 protein is CASSLVAGNTEAFF. CDR3 nucleotides: TGCGCCAGCAGCTTGGTTGCAGGGAACACTGAAGCTTTCTTT. The full variable domain, its missing parts supplied by reference TRBV5-1 and TRBJ1-1, is KAGVTQTPRYLIKTRGQQVTLSCSPISGHRSVSWYQQTPGQGLQFLFEYFSETQRNKGNFPGRFSGRQFSNSRSEMNVSTLELGDSALYLCASSLVAGNTEAFFGQGTRLTVV.

The gene calls are TRBV5-1 and TRBJ1-2; 7 bases map to TRBD1. The CDR3 runs 15 residues. Germline V gene sequence: CDR1 SGHRS, CDR2 YFSETQ. The junction had 10 bases not matched to a gene; V was cut back by 4 bases and J by 4 bases. CDR3 coding DNA: TGCGCCAGCAGCCAGATTCGGACAGGCAGCTATGGCTACACCTTC. Translating it yields CASSQIRTGSYGYTF.